This T cell receptor (beta chain) originates from a study of blood T cell repertoires in COVID-19. Study background: Nucleic acid was either cDNA or gDNA, and it came from T cells, B-cell-depleted T cells, or PBMCs.

Sequencing used immunoSEQ multiplex PCR; TCRdb keeps in-frame clones, though not all of them. The sample includes tens of thousands of clones, 84% of them seen just once. CDR1 is SNHLY and CDR2 is FYNNEI in the germline V gene. This CDR3 is built from 13 residues. Trimming shortened V by 8 bases and J by 6 bases, and 16 bases separated the two germline ends. The rearrangement links TRBV2 to TRBJ1-2, with a tentative D call TRBD1 (6 bases). The source is a human donor in a cohort sampled during active COVID-19. The specimen sequenced was peripheral blood. CDR3 amino acids: CASDNRVVDGYTF. In DNA form, the CDR3 reads TGTGCCAGCGATAACAGGGTAGTCGATGGCTACACCTTC.